A single sample gave rise to the 27 T cell receptor beta chains below, sequenced in a study of OX40 agonist ivuxolimab in advanced cancers. The method was immunoSEQ multiplex PCR; TCRdb's version includes in-frame clones alone and lacks a portion of them. In the table there are 98,000 or so clones, approximately 90% of which are singletons. Sequenced material: CD4+ or CD8+ T cells sorted from blood, taken in a trial of the OX40 agonist ivuxolimab. The receptors shown here come from an adult with an advanced solid tumor such as melanoma, head and neck, liver or kidney cancer.

The chain is built from TRBV5-8 and TRBJ1-1, with TRBD1 matching 9 bases. J lost 4 bases, V lost 4 bases, and 2 bases had no gene match. The CDR3 has 13 residues. From germline, CDR1 is SGHTS and CDR2 YDEGEE. The CDR3 here is CASSMTGGTEAFF. CDR3 DNA: TGTGCCAGCAGCATGACAGGGGGCACTGAAGCTTTCTTT. Looking up the rest from reference TRBV5-8 and TRBJ1-1 gives the full variable domain: EAGVTQSPTHLIKTRGQQATLRCSPISGHTSVYWYQQALGLGLQFLLWYDEGEERNRGNFPPRFSGRQFPNYSSELNVNALELEDSALYLCASSMTGGTEAFFGQGTRLTVV.

The chain has TRBV5-1 and TRBJ2-2, with D possibly matching TRBD2 (5 bases). Germline lookup yields CDR1 SGHRS and CDR2 YFSETQ. The CDR3 sequence is 17 residues long. V was clipped by 0 bases and J by 3 bases, with 15 bases between them. Here the CDR3 reads CASSLDSGSWYTGELFF. The CDR3 DNA is TGCGCCAGCAGCTTGGATTCGGGGTCTTGGTACACCGGGGAGCTGTTTTTT.

The V and J genes are TRBV11-2 and TRBJ1-4; the D gene is possibly TRBD1 (5 bases). The CDR3 spans 15 residues. With 0 bases removed from V and 5 bases from J, the gap between germline ends came to 10 bases. The germline gives CDR1 SGHAT, CDR2 FQNNGV. DNA of the CDR3: TGTGCCAGCAGCTTAGATCCAGGGCGGAATGAAAAACTGTTTTTT. This gives the protein CASSLDPGRNEKLFF.

This chain links TRBV20-1 with TRBJ1-1; D is ambiguous. Germline values: CDR1 DFQATT, CDR2 SNEGSKA (reference sequence). Trimming took 6 bases from V and 5 from J, leaving 10 bases between them. This CDR3 has 11 amino acids. The CDR3 is CSAQMLTEAFF. In nucleotides, the CDR3 is TGCAGTGCCCAGATGCTGACTGAAGCTTTCTTT.

The rearrangement uses TRBV7-3 and TRBJ2-1; D possibly corresponds to TRBD2 (5 bases). The CDR3 consists of 13 residues. Germline V gives CDR1 SGHTA, CDR2 FQGTGA. V gave up 6 bases and J gave up 1 base, with 7 bases separating them. In DNA, the CDR3 is TGTGCCAGCAGTCCGGGGTCCTACAATGAGCAGTTCTTC. Translated: CASSPGSYNEQFF.

A single count supports this clone. V usage is TRBV27 and J usage is TRBJ1-2, with a weak D call TRBD1 (5 bases). The CDR3 length is 14 residues. CDR1 and CDR2 (germline): MNHEY, SMNVEV (reference sequence). The ends were cut back, 0 bases at V and 4 bases at J, with 9 bases in the middle. The CDR3 loop is CASSLSGEGYGYTF. As DNA, the CDR3 is TGTGCCAGCAGTTTATCAGGGGAAGGCTATGGCTACACCTTC.

The chain couples TRBV7-9 to TRBJ1-2; 9 nucleotides line up with TRBD1. Germline V gene data show CDR1 as SEHNR and CDR2 as FQNEAQ (reference sequence). The CDR3 extends over 13 amino acids. V lost 5 bases, J lost 8 bases, and 6 bases stayed unmatched. The CDR3 loop reads CASSAGTGRGYTF. The CDR3 DNA is TGTGCCAGCAGCGCCGGGACAGGGAGAGGCTACACCTTC.

The gene calls are TRBV19 and TRBJ1-1; 9 positions agree with TRBD1. J gave up 3 bases and V 1 base, and 21 bases lay outside the gene matches. CDR1 and CDR2 from the germline V gene are LNHDA and SQIVND (reference sequence). CDR3 length equals 21 residues. CDR3 coding DNA: TGTGCCAGTAGTATAGCTCGCATACCAACAGGGGGCGCCTCCGGGTACACTGAAGCTTTCTTT. Its protein product is CASSIARIPTGGASGYTEAFF. Full variable domain (rest looked up from reference TRBV19 and TRBJ1-1): DGGITQSPKYLFRKEGQNVTLSCEQNLNHDAMYWYRQDPGQGLRLIYYSQIVNDFQKGDIAEGYSVSREKKESFPLTVTSAQKNPTAFYLCASSIARIPTGGASGYTEAFFGQGTRLTVV.

CDR3 bases: TGTGCCAGCTCATCTGACACGAACTACGAGCAGTACTTC. Amino acid sequence: CASSSDTNYEQYF. The chain recombines TRBV18 with TRBJ2-7; D gene unclear. Trimming stripped 5 bases from V and 3 bases from J, with 11 bases between. The CDR3 sequence is 13 residues long. Looked up from germline, CDR1 is KGHSH and CDR2 is LQKENI.

This chain uses TRBV5-8 with TRBJ1-1; D unresolved. The V gene's germline CDR1 is SGHTS and CDR2 YDEGEE. The CDR3 runs 12 residues. Trimming removed 2 bases from V and 1 base from J, with 3 bases in between. CDR3 protein: CASSLRNTEAFF. Here the CDR3 DNA reads TGTGCCAGCAGCTTAAGGAACACTGAAGCTTTCTTT.

The V and J genes are TRBV30 and TRBJ2-3; TRBD1 might be the D (6 bases). V lost 3 bases and J lost 0, with 10 bases in between. CDR3 size: 14 residues. CDR1 GTSNPN and CDR2 SVGIG come from the germline V gene (reference sequence). Here the CDR3 DNA reads TGTGCCTGGAGGACAGGCGGGAGCACAGATACGCAGTATTTT. Its translation: CAWRTGGSTDTQYF.

The chain couples TRBV5-1 to TRBJ2-7; a weak D match, TRBD2 (5 bases). The CDR3 consists of 15 residues. V was shortened by 2 bases and J by 2 bases, with 14 bases between the two germline ends. CDR1 is SGHRS and CDR2 is YFSETQ in the germline V gene. CDR3 residues: CASSFQSAGPYEQYF. DNA of the CDR3: TGCGCCAGCAGCTTCCAGTCTGCGGGTCCCTACGAGCAGTACTTC.

This chain links TRBV4-1 with TRBJ1-2, with unresolved D. The CDR3 length is 15 residues. Trimming cost V 2 bases and J 8 bases, with 18 bases left between them. Germline CDR1 is MGHRA and CDR2 is YSYEKL. The CDR3 loop reads CASSQSPPTLGGYTF. The CDR3 nucleotides are TGCGCCAGCAGCCAAAGCCCCCCGACCCTGGGGGGCTACACCTTC.

The chain uses TRBV6-6 and TRBJ1-1; TRBD1 might be the D (6 bases). Trimming removed 5 bases from V and 4 bases from J, with 14 bases in between. Germline CDR1 and CDR2: MNHNY and SVGAGI (reference sequence). CDR3 length: 14 amino acids. The CDR3 loop reads CASSLRGRSTEAFF. The CDR3 region has the DNA TGTGCCAGCAGTCTCAGGGGTAGGAGCACTGAAGCTTTCTTT.

The rearrangement joins TRBV6-7 to TRBJ2-6; a possible D gene is TRBD1 (5 bases). TRBV6-7 carries the ORF label, with uncertain function. CDR3 size: 21 residues. The ends were cut back, 4 bases at V and 3 bases at J, with 28 bases in the middle. The CDR3 protein is CASSSPPLRVTPHCGANVLTF. The CDR3 nucleotides are TGTGCCAGCAGTTCCCCCCCCCTCAGGGTAACTCCGCATTGTGGGGCCAACGTCCTGACTTTC.

This clone showed up just a few times. The chain recombines TRBV7-2 with TRBJ2-2; 9 bases align to TRBD2. With 1 base clipped from V and 6 bases from J, the junction kept 12 bases outside the gene matches. Germline-derived CDR1 and CDR2 are SGHTA and FQGNSA. The CDR3 extends over 18 amino acids. The CDR3, as DNA: TGTGCCAGCAGCTTAGATCCCGCCGGGACTAGCAAATCCGGGGAGCTGTTTTTT. Translating it yields CASSLDPAGTSKSGELFF. Looking up the rest from reference TRBV7-2 and TRBJ2-2 gives the full variable domain: GAGVSQSPSNKVTEKGKDVELRCDPISGHTALYWYRQSLGQGLEFLIYFQGNSAPDKSGLPSDRFSAERTGGSVSTLTIQRTQQEDSAVYLCASSLDPAGTSKSGELFFGEGSRLTVL.

V is TRBV5-6 and J is TRBJ2-3; D is unclear. Trimming took off 0 bases at V and 2 bases at J, with 10 bases between the two ends. Germline V gene sequence: CDR1 SGHDT, CDR2 YYEEEE. This CDR3 is 15 amino acids long. The CDR3 loop is CASSLVHTFTDTQYF. Here the CDR3 DNA reads TGTGCCAGCAGCTTGGTTCACACCTTCACAGATACGCAGTATTTT.

This clone came up once. J is TRBJ2-7 and V is TRBV7-9; no firm D call. Per the germline V gene, CDR1 is SEHNR and CDR2 is FQNEAQ (reference sequence). The germline V and J ends were trimmed by 6 bases and 7 bases, with 16 bases remaining between them. The CDR3 has 13 amino acids. The DNA of the CDR3 is TGTGCCAGCAGTTCCGGACCCACCCAAGAGCAGTACTTC. This codes for CASSSGPTQEQYF.

The chain combines TRBV6-5 with TRBJ2-1; D gene ambiguous. The CDR3 spans 15 residues. Per the germline V gene, CDR1 is MNHEY and CDR2 is SVGAGI. Trimming cost V 2 bases and J 3 bases, with 11 bases left between them. CDR3 in amino acids: CASSYESDNYNEQFF. The CDR3 DNA reads TGTGCCAGCAGTTACGAGTCCGACAACTACAATGAGCAGTTCTTC.

The rearrangement uses TRBV2 and TRBJ2-7; D might be TRBD2 (7 bases). CDR1 and CDR2 from the germline V gene are SNHLY and FYNNEI. The CDR3 has 15 residues. The germline V and J ends were trimmed by 3 bases and 2 bases, with 14 bases remaining between them. The DNA of the CDR3 is TGTGCCAGCAGTGAGGGGGGGGCACCTCCCTACGAGCAGTACTTC. Protein product: CASSEGGAPPYEQYF.

This chain uses TRBV19 with TRBJ2-6; 7 bases are a match to TRBD1. The germline CDR1 and CDR2 sequences are LNHDA and SQIVND (reference sequence). V dropped 3 bases and J dropped 2; count of bases not matched to a gene: 1. The CDR3 is 15 amino acids. Here the CDR3 reads CASSITGAGANVLTF. DNA for the CDR3: TGTGCCAGTAGTATTACAGGGGCTGGGGCCAACGTCCTGACTTTC.

The chain recombines TRBV11-2 with TRBJ1-4, with D possibly being TRBD1 (6 bases). Trimming cost V 5 bases and J 3 bases, with 16 bases left between them. The germline CDR1 and CDR2 sequences are SGHAT and FQNNGV. The CDR3 extends over 16 amino acids. CDR3 nucleotides: TGTGCCAGCAGCGCCTCCCATGGGGGCCCTAATGAAAAACTGTTTTTT. It translates to CASSASHGGPNEKLFF.

The chain uses TRBV5-4 and TRBJ1-3; no firm D call. Germline CDR1 is SGHNT and CDR2 is YYREEE (reference sequence). The CDR3 sequence is 13 residues long. Trimming shortened V by 1 base and J by 3 bases, and 5 bases separated the two germline ends. The CDR3 protein is CASSLPLGNTIYF. Here the CDR3 DNA reads TGTGCCAGCAGCTTGCCCCTTGGAAACACCATATATTTT. The full variable domain, rest sourced from reference TRBV5-4 and TRBJ1-3, is ETGVTQSPTHLIKTRGQQVTLRCSSQSGHNTVSWYQQALGQGPQFIFQYYREEENGRGNFPPRFSGLQFPNYSSELNVNALELDDSALYLCASSLPLGNTIYFGEGSWLTVV.

CDR3 sequence (DNA): TGTGCCTGGAGGGACTTCTTCTATCCCTACGAGCAGTACTTC. Translated, it gives CAWRDFFYPYEQYF. The V and J genes are TRBV30 and TRBJ2-7; perhaps TRBD2 as D (5 bases). This CDR3 comprises 14 residues. Trimming shortened V by 3 bases and J by 2 bases, and 14 bases separated the two germline ends. Per the germline V gene, CDR1 is GTSNPN and CDR2 is SVGIG (reference sequence).

The gene calls are TRBV6-6 and TRBJ1-1, with D unresolved. The CDR3 has 13 amino acids. The ends were cut back, 4 bases at V and 1 base at J, with 7 bases in the middle. Germline V CDR1 and CDR2: MNHNY, SVGAGI (reference sequence). The CDR3 DNA follows: TGTGCCAGCAGTTTCGGGGAGAACACTGAAGCTTTCTTT. It codes for CASSFGENTEAFF.

CDR3 sequence (DNA): TGTGCCAGCAGCTTGAAGGAGACCCAGTACTTC. Its translation: CASSLKETQYF. This rearrangement joins TRBV7-8 to TRBJ2-5; no firm D call. V lost 3 bases, J lost 5 bases, and 4 bases lay in between. Germline V gene data show CDR1 as SGHVS and CDR2 as FQNEAQ. CDR3 length: 11 amino acids.

This clone was observed a handful of times. The V call is TRBV10-2, the J call TRBJ2-7; D is uncertain. The CDR3 has 12 amino acids. Germline CDR1 reads WSHSY; CDR2 reads SAAADI. V gave up 5 bases and J gave up 6 bases, with 11 bases separating them. The CDR3 DNA reads TGCGCCAGCAGTACTTCCCGCGGCGAGCAGTACTTC. As protein: CASSTSRGEQYF.